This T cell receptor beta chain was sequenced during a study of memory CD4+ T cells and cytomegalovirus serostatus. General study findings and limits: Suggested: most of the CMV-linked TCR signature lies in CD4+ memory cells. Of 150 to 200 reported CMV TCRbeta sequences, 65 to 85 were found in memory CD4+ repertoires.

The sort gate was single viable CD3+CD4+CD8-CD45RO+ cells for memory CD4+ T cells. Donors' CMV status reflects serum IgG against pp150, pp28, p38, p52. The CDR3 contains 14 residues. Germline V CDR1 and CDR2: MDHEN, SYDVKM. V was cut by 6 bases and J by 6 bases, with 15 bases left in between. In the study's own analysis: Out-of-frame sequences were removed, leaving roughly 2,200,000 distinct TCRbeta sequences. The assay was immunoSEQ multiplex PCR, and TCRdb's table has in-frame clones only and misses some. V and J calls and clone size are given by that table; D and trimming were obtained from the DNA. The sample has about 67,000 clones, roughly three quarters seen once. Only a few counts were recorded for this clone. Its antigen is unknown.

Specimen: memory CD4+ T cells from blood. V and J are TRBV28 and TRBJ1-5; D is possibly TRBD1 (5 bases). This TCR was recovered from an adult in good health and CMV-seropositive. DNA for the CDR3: TGTGCCAGCAGCCAAGGAGGGGATGGTCAGCCCCAGCATTTT. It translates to CASSQGGDGQPQHF.